This passage covers 11 T cell receptor beta chains from one sample sequenced in a study of T-cell memory formation after mild COVID-19. TCRdb re-derived calls from the 5' RACE reads in MiXCR, one entry per CDR3 protein. The sample holds around 320,000 distinct CDR3 sequences, over 11% seen once. The sequencing sample was made of PBMCs or a T cell subset sorted from them (not recorded which). The source is a man aged 18 to 29 who had mild COVID-19 (a few samples of this study predate the infection). Cell type and time point are not known.

The CDR3 DNA sequence: TGCGCCAGCAGCCAAGAAGGTACAAATAATCAGCCCCAGCATTTT. Residues: CASSQEGTNNQPQHF. This chain uses TRBV4-1 with TRBJ1-5; D is uncertain. This CDR3 comprises 15 residues. Germline V gene sequence: CDR1 MGHRA, CDR2 YSYEKL. V was trimmed by 0 bases and J by 4 bases, leaving 10 bases between them.

This clonotype was recorded a few times. The CDR3 loop is CASRQYTGNQETQYF. The CDR3 DNA reads TGTGCCAGCAGACAATACACAGGAAACCAAGAGACCCAGTACTTC. This rearrangement joins TRBV28 to TRBJ2-5, with D possibly TRBD1 on 5 matching bases. The CDR3 has 15 amino acids. The germline CDR1 and CDR2 sequences are MDHEN and SYDVKM. Trimming removed 6 bases at V and 0 bases at J, with 14 bases between.

In its sample, this clonotype was seen a few times. The rearrangement uses TRBV20-1 and TRBJ1-1; possibly TRBD1 for D (5 bases). Trimming took off 3 bases at V and 1 base at J, with 12 bases between the two ends. Per the germline V gene, CDR1 is DFQATT and CDR2 is SNEGSKA (reference sequence). The CDR3 length is 14 residues. In DNA form, the CDR3 reads TGCAGTGCTAGTCGGGGGGAGAGGAACACTGAAGCTTTCTTT. As protein: CSASRGERNTEAFF.

V is TRBV6-6 and J is TRBJ1-2; 8 bases are a match to TRBD1. This CDR3 has 15 residues. The germline CDR1 and CDR2 sequences are MNHNY and SVGAGI (reference sequence). After removal of 4 bases from V and 4 bases from J, the junction contained 8 bases not matched to a gene. CDR3 amino acids: CASSSPGGTGYGYTF. The CDR3 region has the DNA TGTGCCAGCAGTTCCCCGGGAGGGACAGGCTATGGCTACACCTTC.

This clonotype came up many times. V gene TRBV4-3 combines with J gene TRBJ2-7; D perhaps matches TRBD1 (5 bases). Germline-derived CDR1 and CDR2 are LGHNA and YSLEER. CDR3 length: 13 residues. V gave up 1 base and J gave up 6 bases, with 10 bases separating them. CDR3 in amino acids: CASSQVQGGEQYV. CDR3 in DNA: TGCGCCAGCAGCCAAGTCCAGGGCGGCGAGCAGTACGTC.

The gene calls are TRBV20-1 and TRBJ2-5; 7 bases match TRBD2. The CDR3 extends over 13 amino acids. Germline V gives CDR1 DFQATT, CDR2 SNEGSKA (reference sequence). V dropped 0 bases and J dropped 5; count of bases not matched to a gene: 3. The CDR3 here is CSAREEAGETQYF. CDR3 DNA sequence: TGCAGTGCTAGAGAGGAAGCGGGGGAGACCCAGTACTTC.

This clonotype was counted at least ten times. The genes are TRBV11-2 and TRBJ1-2, with D possibly matching TRBD1 (6 bases). V lost 5 bases and J lost 7, with 23 bases in between. The CDR3 is 16 amino acids. Germline V gene sequence: CDR1 SGHAT, CDR2 FQNNGV. The CDR3 nucleotides read TGTGCCAGCAGCCCAGGGGCGGGGACTGTGCCCCTTGGCTACACCTTC. Its translation: CASSPGAGTVPLGYTF.

This clonotype was detected ten times or more. This rearrangement joins TRBV7-9 to TRBJ2-1; the D gene is possibly TRBD1 (5 bases). Germline V lookup: CDR1 SEHNR, CDR2 FQNEAQ (reference sequence). The CDR3 extends over 13 amino acids. V was clipped by 6 bases and J by 6 bases, with 12 bases between them. Here the CDR3 DNA reads TGTGCCAGCAGTCTCGACAGAGGCAATGAGCAGTTCTTC. Amino acid sequence: CASSLDRGNEQFF.

This clonotype has more than one count but fewer than ten. This chain joins TRBV4-1 and TRBJ1-5; possible D gene TRBD1, 6 bases. V gave up 0 bases and J gave up 6 bases, with 9 bases separating them. Germline V gene data show CDR1 as MGHRA and CDR2 as YSYEKL. The CDR3 has 14 amino acids. CDR3 in amino acids: CASSQEGGRQPQHF. In DNA, the CDR3 is TGCGCCAGCAGCCAAGAGGGGGGGCGTCAGCCCCAGCATTTT.

This clonotype occurred a few times. The chain is built from TRBV6-5 and TRBJ2-5; the D gene could be TRBD1 or TRBD2 (6 bases each). Germline-derived CDR1 and CDR2 are MNHEY and SVGAGI. The CDR3 contains 14 residues. V was trimmed by 5 bases and J by 5 bases, leaving 15 bases between them. DNA for the CDR3: TGTGCCAGCAGTGCTCTTGGGGGGCCGGAGACCCAGTACTTC. Residues: CASSALGGPETQYF.

This clonotype was picked up a small number of times. The chain recombines TRBV9 with TRBJ2-1, with D maybe TRBD1 (5 bases). This CDR3 contains 14 residues. V lost 6 bases and J 2 bases, leaving 12 bases between the germline ends. The V gene's germline CDR1 is SGDLS and CDR2 YYNGEE. CDR3 nucleotide sequence: TGTGCCAGCAACACTGACAGCACCTACAATGAGCAGTTCTTC. This gives the protein CASNTDSTYNEQFF.